This T cell receptor (beta chain) was sequenced during a study of beta chain features in type 1 diabetes. Notes on this clone: Its antigen is unidentified.

Germline V gene lookup returns CDR1 SGHDN and CDR2 FVKESK. The CDR3 contains 13 residues. V was trimmed by 5 bases and J by 15 bases, leaving 17 bases between them. Whole-study results and caveats: Among all four CD4+ subsets, Type 1 diabetes patients had TCRB CDR3s that were moderately but significantly shorter.

The whole isolated RNA underwent reverse transcription, so sequencing captured expressed TCRB transcripts. Method: immunoSEQ multiplex PCR; TCRdb's copy keeps in-frame clones and lacks some. The sample yields 400,000 or so clones, roughly 12% seen once. Sampling consisted of one heparinised blood draw per donor, averaging approximately 120 mL. J is TRBJ1-6 and V is TRBV14; the D gene is possibly TRBD1 (5 bases). The TCR sequence derives from a woman aged 18-29 years with type 1 diabetes. The sequenced sample was naive CD4+ T cells from blood. The CDR3 spells CASSWARARNLHF. As DNA, the CDR3 is TGTGCCAGCAGCTGGGCCAGGGCTCGAAACCTCCACTTT.